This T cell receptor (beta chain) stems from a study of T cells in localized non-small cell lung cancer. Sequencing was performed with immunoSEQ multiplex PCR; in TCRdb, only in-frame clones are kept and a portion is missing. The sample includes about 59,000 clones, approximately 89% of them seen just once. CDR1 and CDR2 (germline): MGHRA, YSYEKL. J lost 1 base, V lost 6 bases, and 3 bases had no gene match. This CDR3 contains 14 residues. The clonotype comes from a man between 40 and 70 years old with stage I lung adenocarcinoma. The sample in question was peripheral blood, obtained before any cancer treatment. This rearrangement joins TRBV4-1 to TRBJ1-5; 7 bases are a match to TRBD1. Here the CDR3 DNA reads TGCGCCAGCAGTATGACAGGGAGCAATCAGCCCCAGCATTTT. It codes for CASSMTGSNQPQHF.